This TCR beta chain was captured by sequencing in a study of blood T cell repertoires in COVID-19. The CDR3 totals 14 residues. Germline V gene sequence: CDR1 LNHDA, CDR2 SQIVND (reference sequence). After removal of 5 bases from V and 4 bases from J, the junction contained 4 bases not matched to a gene. Categorization into cohorts depended on clinical history that participants reported. In the original workflow: Using reference gene primer amplification, nucleated cell counts were estimated. TCRdb keeps only in-frame clones here, not all; method: immunoSEQ multiplex PCR. Clone size and the V and J calls come from that table; the DNA yielded D and trimming. The sample holds about 370,000 clones, roughly 86% seen once.

The TCR originated in a woman between 25 and 40 years old who had recovered from COVID-19. The sequenced material came from PBMCs or T cells enriched from blood (not recorded which). The chain employs TRBV19 and TRBJ1-4, with 7 nucleotides matching TRBD1. The CDR3 spells CASSPRGNNEKLFF. The CDR3 DNA reads TGTGCCAGTAGTCCCAGGGGGAATAATGAAAAACTGTTTTTT.